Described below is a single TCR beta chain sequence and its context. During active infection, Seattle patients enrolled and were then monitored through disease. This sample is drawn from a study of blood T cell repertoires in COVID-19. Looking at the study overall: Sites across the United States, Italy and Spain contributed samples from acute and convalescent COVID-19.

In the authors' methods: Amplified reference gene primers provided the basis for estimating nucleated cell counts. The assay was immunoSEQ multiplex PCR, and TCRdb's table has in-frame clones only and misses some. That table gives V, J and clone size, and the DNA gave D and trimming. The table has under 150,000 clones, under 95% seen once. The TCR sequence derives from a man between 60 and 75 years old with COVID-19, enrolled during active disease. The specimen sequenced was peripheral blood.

CDR3 coding DNA: TGTGCCAGCAGCTTCAAAGGGGGGGACGCGGGCTACACCTTC. Protein: CASSFKGGDAGYTF. The V gene is TRBV7-9, the J gene TRBJ1-2; D may be TRBD1 (6 bases). This CDR3 has 14 amino acids. The germline V and J ends were trimmed by 3 bases and 8 bases, with 16 bases remaining between them. CDR1 and CDR2 from the germline V gene are SEHNR and FQNEAQ (reference sequence). The variable domain in full, completed from reference TRBV7-9 and TRBJ1-2, reads DTGVSQNPRHKITKRGQNVTFRCDPISEHNRLYWYRQTLGQGPEFLTYFQNEAQLEKSRLLSDRFSAERPKGSFSTLEIQRTEQGDSAMYLCASSFKGGDAGYTFGSGTRLTVV.